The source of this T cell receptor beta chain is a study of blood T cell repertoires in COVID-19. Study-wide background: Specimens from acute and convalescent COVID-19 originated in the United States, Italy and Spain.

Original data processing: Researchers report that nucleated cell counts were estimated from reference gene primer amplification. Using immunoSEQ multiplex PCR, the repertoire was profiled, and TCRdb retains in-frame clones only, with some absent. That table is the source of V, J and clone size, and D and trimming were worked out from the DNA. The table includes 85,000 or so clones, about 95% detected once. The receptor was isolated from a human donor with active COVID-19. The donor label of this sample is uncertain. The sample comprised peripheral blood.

CDR3 DNA sequence: TGTGCCAGCAGCAAAGCTTCCGGGACTAGTGGTTACGAGCAGTACTTC. Amino acids: CASSKASGTSGYEQYF. The J gene is TRBJ2-7, the V gene TRBV21-1; whether TRBD2, the table's D call, matches the DNA was not checked. TRBV21-1 is designated a pseudogene. The CDR3 runs 16 residues.